These 31 T cell receptor beta chains were sequenced from one sample in a study of cytomegalovirus exposure and HLA in healthy donors. The PCR made use of 60 Vbeta and 13 Jbeta primers. The table came from immunoSEQ multiplex PCR; TCRdb's copy has only in-frame clones and leaves some out. The sample contains 150,000 to 200,000 clones, around 83% of which appear only once. Sequenced: PBMCs. The receptors come from a woman aged 40-49 years in good health and CMV-seronegative.

The CDR3 region has the DNA TGTGCCAGCAGCTTAGCGGCAAGCAATCAGCCCCAGCATTTT. Protein: CASSLAASNQPQHF. The rearrangement links TRBV7-9 to TRBJ1-5; D not certain. Trimming took 0 bases from V and 1 from J, leaving 4 bases between them. CDR1 and CDR2 from the germline V gene are SEHNR and FQNEAQ (reference sequence). The CDR3 spans 14 residues.

The gene calls are TRBV7-9 and TRBJ2-3, with D perhaps matching TRBD1 (5 bases). CDR3 length equals 15 residues. Looked up from germline, CDR1 is SEHNR and CDR2 is FQNEAQ (reference sequence). Trimming shortened V by 4 bases and J by 5 bases, and 16 bases separated the two germline ends. The CDR3 spells CASSSPPRDLDTQYF. The CDR3 nucleotides read TGTGCCAGCAGCTCCCCCCCCAGGGATTTAGATACGCAGTATTTT. The whole variable domain, filled in from reference TRBV7-9 and TRBJ2-3, reads DTGVSQNPRHKITKRGQNVTFRCDPISEHNRLYWYRQTLGQGPEFLTYFQNEAQLEKSRLLSDRFSAERPKGSFSTLEIQRTEQGDSAMYLCASSSPPRDLDTQYFGPGTRLTVL.

The chain uses TRBV7-9 and TRBJ1-1; tentatively, D is TRBD1 (5 bases). The CDR3 is made up of 14 amino acids. Germline loops: CDR1 SEHNR, CDR2 FQNEAQ (reference sequence). Trimming pared 6 bases from V and 6 bases from J, leaving 17 bases between. In DNA form, the CDR3 reads TGTGCCAGCAGTCCCGGACGGGGGGGGGCTGAAGCTTTCTTT. Translated: CASSPGRGGAEAFF.

V gene TRBV7-2 combines with J gene TRBJ2-3; D may be TRBD1 (5 bases). This CDR3 has 13 residues. Germline V gene data show CDR1 as SGHTA and CDR2 as FQGNSA. V was shortened by 4 bases and J by 7 bases, with 12 bases between the two germline ends. DNA of the CDR3: TGTGCCAGCAGCTACCAACAGGCCCATACGCAGTATTTT. Residues: CASSYQQAHTQYF.

The V call is TRBV15, the J call TRBJ2-6; no firm D call. Looked up from germline, CDR1 is LNHNV and CDR2 is YYDKDF (reference sequence). The CDR3 sequence is 16 residues long. Trimming left V 0 bases short and J 0 bases short, with 6 bases between. The CDR3 DNA reads TGTGCCACCAGCAGAGAGAGGCTCTCTGGGGCCAACGTCCTGACTTTC. Translated, it gives CATSRERLSGANVLTF.

For the CDR3, the DNA is TGTGCCAGCAGTTACGGGGGCAGGGGTTCAGCCGAGCAGTTCTTC. It specifies CASSYGGRGSAEQFF. This chain uses TRBV6-5 with TRBJ2-1, with a weak D call TRBD1 (6 bases). The V end lost 2 bases, the J end lost 10 bases, and 18 bases lay between the germline ends. Germline V lookup: CDR1 MNHEY, CDR2 SVGAGI. CDR3 size: 15 residues.

The chain has TRBV27 and TRBJ2-7; 11 bases match TRBD1. This CDR3 spans 14 amino acids. Trimming took 4 bases from V and 7 from J; bases not matched to a gene: 6. Germline V gene sequence: CDR1 MNHEY, CDR2 SMNVEV (reference sequence). Written as DNA, the CDR3 is TGTGCCAGCAGTTGGACAGGGGGCGGAGGGGAGCAGTACGTC. It translates to CASSWTGGGGEQYV.

This clone appeared once. The chain carries TRBV7-9 and TRBJ1-1; 9 bases line up with TRBD1. V lost 5 bases and J lost 9; bases outside the gene matches: 10. The CDR3 is 14 amino acids. The V gene's germline CDR1 is SEHNR and CDR2 FQNEAQ (reference sequence). CDR3: CASSQGQGRDKAFF. The CDR3 nucleotides read TGTGCCAGCAGCCAGGGACAGGGAAGAGATAAAGCTTTCTTT.

CDR3 amino acids: CASSGQGEGNQPQHF. The CDR3, as DNA: TGTGCCAGCAGCGGCCAGGGGGAGGGCAATCAGCCCCAGCATTTT. V usage is TRBV5-6 and J usage is TRBJ1-5; TRBD1 agrees at 7 bases. The CDR3 loop spans 15 amino acids. Trimming cost V 4 bases and J 2 bases; bases outside gene matches: 6. CDR1 and CDR2 from the germline V gene are SGHDT and YYEEEE. Full variable domain (outside the CDR3, taken from reference TRBV5-6 and TRBJ1-5): DAGVTQSPTHLIKTRGQQVTLRCSPKSGHDTVSWYQQALGQGPQFIFQYYEEEERQRGNFPDRFSGHQFPNYSSELNVNALLLGDSALYLCASSGQGEGNQPQHFGDGTRLSIL.

This rearrangement joins TRBV11-2 to TRBJ2-3; TRBD2 aligns across 8 bases. The CDR3 totals 17 residues. Germline V CDR1 and CDR2: SGHAT, FQNNGV. After removal of 5 bases from V and 1 base from J, the junction contained 11 bases not matched to a gene. The CDR3 is CASSGRFSGSGTDTQYF. The CDR3 DNA reads as TGTGCCAGCAGCGGAAGATTCAGCGGGAGTGGCACAGATACGCAGTATTTT.

The rearrangement uses TRBV5-5 and TRBJ2-5; D is unclear. The CDR3 contains 15 residues. Trimming stripped 3 bases from V and 2 bases from J, with 14 bases between. Germline V lookup: CDR1 SGHKS, CDR2 YYEKEE (reference sequence). This CDR3 reads CASSSLAMSQETQYF. CDR3 in DNA: TGTGCCAGCAGCTCTCTGGCCATGTCACAAGAGACCCAGTACTTC.

The chain couples TRBV30 to TRBJ2-1, with D possibly TRBD2 on 5 matching bases. The CDR3 has 12 amino acids. V lost 4 bases and J lost 9, with 13 bases in between. Germline-derived CDR1 and CDR2 are GTSNPN and SVGIG (reference sequence). CDR3 in DNA: TGTGCCTGGACTCCCGGGGTGCCTGAGCAGTTCTTC. The encoded protein is CAWTPGVPEQFF.

The V call is TRBV7-8, the J call TRBJ2-1, with 9 bases aligning to TRBD2. CDR3 length: 16 residues. With 1 base clipped from V and 3 bases from J, the junction kept 4 bases outside the gene matches. CDR1 and CDR2 (germline): SGHVS, FQNEAQ. The CDR3 sequence: CASSLGSSGIYNEQFF. The DNA for the CDR3 is TGTGCCAGCAGCTTAGGGTCTAGCGGGATCTACAATGAGCAGTTCTTC.

The chain employs TRBV6-5 and TRBJ1-2; 8 bases are a match to TRBD1. J was trimmed by 4 bases and V by 6 bases; bases with no gene match: 7. CDR3 size: 14 residues. Germline V gives CDR1 MNHEY, CDR2 SVGAGI. The CDR3 protein is CASSPRTGPYGYTF. The CDR3 coding sequence is TGTGCCAGCAGCCCTAGGACAGGGCCCTATGGCTACACCTTC.

A few counts support this clone. The DNA for the CDR3 is TGTGCCAGCAGAGGGACTAGTCGTAACACAGATACGCAGTATTTT. It specifies CASRGTSRNTDTQYF. The rearrangement links TRBV21-1 to TRBJ2-3; TRBD2 is the table's D call and was not checked against the DNA. TRBV21-1 is designated a pseudogene. The CDR3 length is 15 residues.

The rearrangement joins TRBV30 to TRBJ2-1; 7 positions match TRBD2. J lost 10 bases, V lost 8 bases, and 17 bases had no gene match. CDR1 GTSNPN and CDR2 SVGIG come from the germline V gene (reference sequence). This CDR3 is built from 14 residues. CDR3 DNA sequence: TGTGCCCGCGGCCTTGGGAGGGCCCCATACGAGCAGTTCTTC. It specifies CARGLGRAPYEQFF.

The rearrangement joins TRBV6-1 to TRBJ2-2; D remains unclear. CDR3 size: 12 residues. CDR1 is MNHNS and CDR2 is SASEGT in the germline V gene. The V gene lost 8 bases and the J gene lost 5 bases, with 9 bases spanning the gap. This chain's CDR3 is CASGQVTGELFF. The CDR3 region has the DNA TGTGCCAGCGGGCAGGTGACCGGGGAGCTGTTTTTT.

This clone was seen a handful of times. V is TRBV7-2 and J is TRBJ2-5, with 10 bases aligning to TRBD2. The germline V gene has CDR1 SGHTA and CDR2 FQGNSA. Trimming cost V 4 bases and J 2 bases; bases outside gene matches: 4. CDR3 length equals 15 residues. The CDR3 here is CASSSTSGSQETQYF. CDR3 sequence (DNA): TGTGCCAGCAGCTCGACTAGCGGGTCTCAAGAGACCCAGTACTTC.

This clone has only a few counts. The chain uses TRBV25-1 and TRBJ2-1, with 8 bases fitting TRBD1. Germline loops: CDR1 MGHDK, CDR2 SYGVNS. V lost 4 bases and J lost 5; bases outside the gene matches: 4. This CDR3 spans 14 amino acids. Here the CDR3 reads CASSAGQGDNEQFF. The CDR3 DNA reads as TGTGCCAGCAGTGCCGGACAGGGAGACAATGAGCAGTTCTTC.

This clone turned up a few times. The rearrangement uses TRBV6-5 and TRBJ2-3, with D possibly being TRBD1 (5 bases). The CDR3 length is 14 residues. Germline-derived CDR1 and CDR2 are MNHEY and SVGAGI. The V and J ends lost 2 bases and 2 bases respectively, with 8 bases between them. CDR3 in amino acids: CASSYQGDTDTQYF. The DNA for the CDR3 is TGTGCCAGCAGTTACCAGGGCGACACAGATACGCAGTATTTT.

The gene calls are TRBV11-3 and TRBJ2-3; D is ambiguous. Per the germline V gene, CDR1 is SGHNT and CDR2 is YENEEA. This CDR3 is 14 amino acids long. V was shortened by 0 bases and J by 4 bases, with 8 bases between the two germline ends. The CDR3 loop reads CASSLEELADTQYF. CDR3 bases: TGTGCCAGCAGCTTAGAGGAGCTCGCAGATACGCAGTATTTT.

This chain joins TRBV5-4 and TRBJ1-1; a weak D match, TRBD1 (5 bases). The CDR3 loop spans 16 amino acids. Looked up from germline, CDR1 is SGHNT and CDR2 is YYREEE (reference sequence). V lost 2 bases, J lost 1 base, and 15 bases lay in between. In DNA form, the CDR3 reads TGTGCCAGCAGCTTTTTTGCGACTGGGGCGAACACTGAAGCTTTCTTT. Translating gives CASSFFATGANTEAFF.

This chain links TRBV19 with TRBJ2-1; D remains ambiguous. Trimming removed 4 bases at V and 8 bases at J, with 6 bases between. The CDR3 contains 11 residues. The germline V gene encodes CDR1 LNHDA and CDR2 SQIVND (reference sequence). The CDR3 region is CASSTIYEQFF. The CDR3 nucleotides read TGTGCCAGTAGTACCATTTATGAGCAGTTCTTC.

V gene TRBV7-8 combines with J gene TRBJ2-7, with 7 bases aligning to TRBD2. The CDR3 spans 21 residues. Germline values: CDR1 SGHVS, CDR2 FQNEAQ. The junction had 25 bases not matched to a gene; V was cut back by 5 bases and J by 0 bases. The CDR3 coding sequence is TGTGCCAGCAGCCCCTATCCAGATGGGGGAGGTTGGGGGGGAGTCTCCTACGAGCAGTACGTC. This encodes CASSPYPDGGGWGGVSYEQYV.

DNA of the CDR3: TGTGCCAGCAGCCCCCGGCGGGGGTACTACTACGAGCAGTACTTC. This codes for CASSPRRGYYYEQYF. The chain recombines TRBV5-8 with TRBJ2-7, with 7 positions matching TRBD2. With V trimmed by 4 bases and J by 3 bases, 10 bases remained unmatched. CDR3 size: 15 residues. Germline lookup yields CDR1 SGHTS and CDR2 YDEGEE. Supplemented by reference TRBV5-8 and TRBJ2-7, the full variable domain reads EAGVTQSPTHLIKTRGQQATLRCSPISGHTSVYWYQQALGLGLQFLLWYDEGEERNRGNFPPRFSGRQFPNYSSELNVNALELEDSALYLCASSPRRGYYYEQYFGPGTRLTVT.

This clone was observed a few times. The genes are TRBV5-4 and TRBJ2-1, with TRBD2 matching 12 bases. J gave up 0 bases and V 0 bases, and 10 bases lay outside the gene matches. The CDR3 has 20 residues. Germline-derived CDR1 and CDR2 are SGHNT and YYREEE (reference sequence). The CDR3 bases are TGTGCCAGCAGCTTGGCCCTGGCACTAGCGGGAGGTAGCTCCTACAATGAGCAGTTCTTC. Its translation: CASSLALALAGGSSYNEQFF. Using reference TRBV5-4 and TRBJ2-1 for the parts outside the CDR3, the full variable domain is ETGVTQSPTHLIKTRGQQVTLRCSSQSGHNTVSWYQQALGQGPQFIFQYYREEENGRGNFPPRFSGLQFPNYSSELNVNALELDDSALYLCASSLALALAGGSSYNEQFFGPGTRLTVL.

The rearrangement joins TRBV4-2 to TRBJ1-4; 7 bases are a match to TRBD1. V shed 0 bases, J shed 7 bases, and the junction held 2 bases outside the gene matches. Germline CDR1 and CDR2: LGHNA and YNFKEQ. This CDR3 has 14 amino acids. The CDR3 nucleotides read TGTGCCAGCAGCCAAGAGACAGGGAGTGAAAAACTGTTTTTT. It codes for CASSQETGSEKLFF.

The genes are TRBV6-6 and TRBJ2-1; TRBD1 is a possible D gene (7 bases). The germline V gene has CDR1 MNHNY and CDR2 SVGAGI (reference sequence). This CDR3 has 16 amino acids. Trimming stripped 6 bases from V and 0 bases from J, with 15 bases between. This CDR3 is CASSPEGADSYNEQFF. DNA of the CDR3: TGTGCCAGCAGCCCGGAGGGGGCGGACTCCTACAATGAGCAGTTCTTC.

The genes are TRBV5-8 and TRBJ1-2; the D is unclear. With 1 base removed from V and 8 bases from J, the gap between germline ends came to 12 bases. In germline, CDR1 is SGHTS, CDR2 YDEGEE. The CDR3 sequence is 13 residues long. The CDR3 sequence: CASSLLELRGYTF. CDR3 coding DNA: TGTGCCAGCAGCTTGCTAGAGTTGCGGGGCTACACCTTC.

The chain carries TRBV5-5 and TRBJ2-1; no definite D call. There are 13 residues in the CDR3. V shed 1 base and J shed 1 base, with 3 bases lying between them. Germline V gene data show CDR1 as SGHKS and CDR2 as YYEKEE (reference sequence). In DNA, the CDR3 is TGTGCCAGCAGCTTGTATTCCTACAATGAGCAGTTCTTC. Translated, it gives CASSLYSYNEQFF.

CDR3 region: CASSPSEASNQPQHF. In nucleotides, the CDR3 is TGTGCCAGCAGCCCTTCGGAGGCAAGCAATCAGCCCCAGCATTTT. The chain combines TRBV7-9 with TRBJ1-5; D uncertain. The V end lost 5 bases, the J end lost 1 base, and 12 bases lay between the germline ends. Germline lookup yields CDR1 SEHNR and CDR2 FQNEAQ (reference sequence). This CDR3 comprises 15 residues.